This T cell receptor (beta chain) comes out of a study of blood T cells in healthy people across ages. General study findings and limits: It was held that diversity estimates obtained from one million T cells represented underestimates.

Germline CDR1 reads SGHKS; CDR2 reads YYEKEE (reference sequence). This CDR3 comprises 11 residues. Per-sample yields of isolated PBMCs were at least 6 million. Next came a second PCR, run for about 6 to 12 cycles, which used a sample-barcoded 5' primer along with a J-beta primer mix. TCRdb analysed the 5' RACE reads with MiXCR anew, one entry per CDR3 protein. The sample has roughly 2 million distinct CDR3 sequences, roughly 50% seen once. The sample holds a few counts of this clonotype. As yet, its antigen is unknown. An end of the junction does not agree with germline; a read error may underlie this.

The TCR comes from a woman between 35 and 50 years old in good health. The V gene is TRBV5-5, the J gene TRBJ2-5; D is ambiguous. The sequencing sample was made of blood. CDR3 sequence (DNA): TGTGTCAGCAGCTTGGTTGAGACCCAGTACTTC. This translates into CVSSLVETQYF.